This entry describes one T cell receptor beta chain. The target of this receptor is not known. No base qualities exist here, and no much larger clone lies one base off it. This record belongs to a study of shared clonotypes between healthy human individuals (dated by TCRdb to about 2020). A note on the overall study: The cohort included a few men and two women between 18 and 49 years of age. Per donor, three plates each were used for CD4 naive and CD4 memory, two for CD8 naive, and one for CD8 memory. To estimate repertoire size and how much clonotype sharing occurs between individuals, the study deeply sequenced the blood TCR repertoires of about five healthy adults. Between about 0.8 and 9.5 billion PBMCs per donor were obtained by leukapheresis. Different laboratories and diverse techniques were used to prepare libraries and sequence TCR repertoires, to increase sequencing depth and limit assay-specific biases.

CD8 naive samples were CD45RO-negative cells positively selected for CCR7, giving a CD45RA+CCR7+ population that excluded TemRA cells. Healthy HIV-negative adults with no recently reported acute infections or vaccinations were included as donors. Only Caucasian adults living in Nashville, Tennessee, USA were represented among the donors. After blood collection by leukapheresis, PBMCs were isolated using Ficoll-Histopaque density gradient centrifugation and then cryopreserved in the vapor phase of liquid nitrogen. Analytical flow cytometry was used to check the purity and quantity of each magnetically sorted T cell population. Genomic DNA was isolated from every sorted fraction and measured by UV absorbance on a Nanodrop 2000c. Here is what the overall study found, with its caveats: Sharing across four donors was observed for approximately 5% of naive CD4, over 3% of naive CD8, over 2% of memory CD4, and about 0.4% of memory CD8 clonotypes. Sampling was limited to blood, and TCR repertoires in tissue likely differ from TCR repertoires in blood. Pairwise subsampling indicated that sequencing depth was expected to affect the degree of clonotype sharing among donors. Rarefaction of sorted-subset datasets indicated incomplete sequencing despite the large sequencing depth. Because the study included a small number of donors, the genetic and exposure-history diversity represented was limited. Naive subsets generally had larger estimated clonotype richness than memory subsets. Compared with non-shared clonotypes, the clonotypes found in all four sorted-subset donors had higher generation probabilities.

Using the deep immunoSEQ assay, multiplex PCR amplified TCR CDR3 regions from genomic DNA. Extracted genomic DNA from each cell subset was distributed evenly across all wells of several immunoSEQ 96-well plates, and each plate was treated as a replicate. For sorted subsets, each replicate PCR was loaded with approximately 190 ng genomic DNA, equivalent to about 33,000 T cell genomes. Purified libraries were quantified with a Qubit 3.0 fluorometer, sized on a Bioanalyzer 2100, and re-quantified with the KAPA Library Quantification kit. Each immunoSEQ 96-well plate was sequenced on its own single-read 150-cycle Illumina NextSeq 550 flow cell. The paper's processing steps were these. Because the immunoSEQ output included only junctional sequences and no quality scores, the filtering could not be the same as the filtering used for full-length reads. Sequences were annotated with PyIR, a Python wrapper for IgBLAST v1.9, and V/J genes and CDR3 were assigned using IMGT germline references. Reads were removed for weak V/J assignments (E-value above 1e-6), missing CDR3, stop codons, out-of-frame junctions, or ambiguous translated residues. V3J clonotypes were defined as sequences sharing an identical inferred V gene, J gene, and CDR3 amino acid sequence. Percentage overlap between repertoires was calculated by dividing the number of shared unique clonotypes by the size of the smaller repertoire. RTK rarefaction, the Chao1 estimator, and Recon v2.1 estimates of unobserved clonotypes were used to assess repertoire richness. Generation probabilities for all TCRbeta clonotypes obtained by the gDNA method from four donors were computed using OLGA. The immuneACCESS repertoire file appears here via TCRdb, limited to in-frame rearrangements. These files lack a portion of the clones; in checked studies, under half of the deficit traces to unresolved V genes, and the cause of the others is not known. That table gives V, J and clone size, and the DNA gave D and trimming. Across this sample there are some 800,000 clones, with 80% to 95% seen only once. More than 20% of the sample rests with the top ten.

V loses 7 bases, J loses 6 bases, and the germline ends lie 10 bases apart. The CDR3 measures 12 amino acids from cysteine to phenylalanine. CDR3 DNA only is kept here, 36 bases in frame from base 1. CDR1 and CDR2 (MDHEN, SYDVKM) derive from the germline V gene. The sample taken for sequencing was naive CD8+ T cells sorted from blood. In light of the paper, this sample's cell subset or site label describes: CD45RA+CCR7+. The chain links TRBV28 with TRBJ1-5, with TRBD1 tentatively as D gene (6 bases match). The clonotype originates from a man aged 30 to 45 in good health. The CDR3 reads as follows: CASIGGAQPQHF. In nucleotide form, the sequence is TGTGCCAGCATAGGGGGTGCTCAGCCCCAGCATTTT.